This TCR beta chain was captured in a study of shared clonotypes between healthy human individuals. Across the whole study: CD4 naive cells filled three plates per donor, CD4 memory three, CD8 naive two and CD8 memory one. Points from the study as a whole: Rarefaction demonstrated incomplete sorted-subset sequencing despite large depth.

At deep level, the assay was performed. The repertoire was sequenced with immunoSEQ multiplex PCR; TCRdb's copy has only in-frame clones and lacks some. The sample has approximately 2.5 million clones, over 85% seen once. V dropped 4 bases and J dropped 15; count of bases not matched to a gene: 4. Germline V CDR1 and CDR2: MDHEN, SYDVKM. CDR3 length: 11 amino acids. Turning to this clone: The antigen remains undetermined.

This receptor was identified in a man between 18 and 35 years old in good health. Some clones in this sample may be carry-over from other donors' samples. Sequenced sample: naive CD4+ T cells from PBMCs. Subset given: CD45RA+ positively selected. The V call is TRBV28, the J call TRBJ2-1; the match to TRBD2 covers 9 bases. In nucleotides, the CDR3 is TGTGCCAGCAGTTGGACTAGCGCCCCGTTCTTC. This sequence encodes CASSWTSAPFF.